This entry is about one T cell receptor (beta chain). The antigen is unknown. V lost 5 bases, J lost 7 bases, and 11 bases lay in between. This CDR3 spans 13 amino acids. The data are from a study of identical twins. Template switching introduced a universal primer site, and the cDNA bore unique molecular identifiers. TCRdb redid the calling of the 5' RACE reads with MiXCR, one entry per CDR3 protein. The table has around 370,000 distinct CDR3 sequences, around 9% seen once; the top ten hold more than 8%. Study observations and caveats: One should note that invariant MAIT and iNKT cells could partly confound zero-insertion analyses. Memory repertoires lacked the insertion deficit that abundant cord blood beta clonotypes showed.

The material sequenced was naive T cells sorted from blood. This clonotype was sampled from a woman aged 45-60 years in good health. J is TRBJ2-2 and V is TRBV12-3 or TRBV12-4; D call uncertain. This CDR3 reads CASSHIIHGELFF. CDR3 nucleotides: TGTGCCAGCAGTCATATAATACACGGGGAGCTGTTTTTT.